The next 27 T cell receptor beta chains were all read from a single sample in a study of monozygotic twins with inflammatory bowel disease. TCRdb re-called the 5' RACE reads; one entry per CDR3 protein, DNA not given. The repertoire table contains some 190,000 distinct CDR3 sequences. The sequenced material came from blood. The receptors here all came from a human donor with ulcerative colitis or Crohn's disease, or a healthy co-twin of an affected twin (not recorded which).

This chain links TRBV6-1 with TRBJ2-7; TCRdb reports TRBD2, a call that lacks DNA to check it against. This CDR3 has 15 residues. CDR1 and CDR2 from the germline V gene are MNHNS and SASEGT. This chain's CDR3 is CASSRYAGGHYEQYF.

The chain links TRBV6-2 or TRBV6-3 to TRBJ2-3; there is no DNA to check the TCRdb D call of TRBD2. The germline V gene encodes CDR1 MNHEY and CDR2 SVGEGT. This CDR3 spans 14 amino acids. The CDR3 spells CASSYWRGTDTQYF.

The chain recombines TRBV28 with TRBJ2-1; TCRdb's D call, TRBD2, is unchecked because there is no DNA. Germline CDR1 and CDR2: MDHEN and SYDVKM. This CDR3 comprises 16 residues. Here the CDR3 reads CASSLPGLAGANEQFF.

The V call is TRBV30, the J call TRBJ2-7; TCRdb selects TRBD2, and the lack of DNA leaves this call unchecked. This CDR3 region has 13 residues. The V gene's germline CDR1 is GTSNPN and CDR2 SVGIG (reference sequence). The CDR3 reads CAWKLAGSPRWYF.

The gene calls are TRBV19 and TRBJ1-2; the TCRdb call, TRBD1, lacks DNA for checking. CDR3 size: 14 residues. Germline CDR1 and CDR2: LNHDA and SQIVND (reference sequence). The CDR3 reads CASSIGTGHLDYTF.

CDR3 residues: CASSNQGSNYGYTF. This chain joins TRBV2 and TRBJ1-2; absent DNA, TCRdb's TRBD1 call cannot be checked. CDR1 and CDR2 (germline): SNHLY, FYNNEI. The CDR3 loop spans 14 amino acids.

The chain has TRBV5-1 and TRBJ2-2; TCRdb selects TRBD1, and the lack of DNA leaves this call unchecked. CDR3 length equals 15 residues. From germline, CDR1 is SGHRS and CDR2 YFSETQ. CDR3 loop: CASSAGTANTGELFF.

The chain's CDR3 is CASTGTGEGEAFF. The chain couples TRBV5-1 to TRBJ1-1; lacking DNA, the TRBD1 call made by TCRdb goes unchecked. The CDR3 is made up of 13 amino acids. CDR1 is SGHRS, CDR2 YFSETQ, per germline.

The chain recombines TRBV7-9 with TRBJ2-3. CDR3 size: 15 residues. CDR1 is SEHNR and CDR2 is FQNEAQ in the germline V gene (reference sequence). CDR3 loop: CAGSPPGISTDTQYF.

V usage is TRBV11-2 and J usage is TRBJ2-7; TCRdb gives TRBD1 as the D gene, but with no DNA this cannot be confirmed. The CDR3 has 19 amino acids. Germline CDR1 SGHAT, CDR2 FQNNGV. The CDR3 reads CASSPRGTGGILTPYGQYF.

J is TRBJ1-5 and V is TRBV20-1; TCRdb's assignment of TRBD1 cannot be checked, as there is no DNA. Germline CDR1 DFQATT, CDR2 SNEGSKA (reference sequence). The CDR3 covers 15 residues. CDR3 loop: CSARGDRGRNQPQHF.

The chain joins TRBV4-2 to TRBJ2-1; as DNA is missing, the TRBD2 call by TCRdb cannot be tested. The CDR3 runs 16 residues. Germline assignment: CDR1 LGHNA and CDR2 YNFKEQ. CDR3 in amino acids: CASSQVDGGPVNEQFF.

V usage is TRBV12-3 or TRBV12-4 and J usage is TRBJ1-5. There are 15 residues in the CDR3. The CDR3 sequence is CASTTGGGVGQPQHF.

The V gene is TRBV6-2 or TRBV6-3, the J gene TRBJ2-3; TCRdb indicates TRBD2, and absent DNA this call remains unverified. CDR1 is MNHEY and CDR2 is SVGEGT in the germline V gene. This CDR3 is 15 amino acids long. The CDR3 loop reads CASSLPTSTADTQYF.

This chain connects TRBV9 to TRBJ2-1; TCRdb's D call of TRBD1 is untestable without DNA. Germline V CDR1 and CDR2: SGDLS, YYNGEE. This CDR3 has 15 amino acids. This chain's CDR3 is CASSVGPLTYNEQFF.

The chain links TRBV10-3 to TRBJ1-5; TCRdb lists TRBD1, though no DNA is available to test this call. Germline loops: CDR1 ENHRY, CDR2 SYGVKD. This CDR3 region has 14 residues. CDR3 region: CAISQDREYQPQHF.

The rearrangement uses TRBV6-5 and TRBJ2-7. From germline, CDR1 is MNHEY and CDR2 SVGAGI. The CDR3 spans 13 residues. The CDR3 sequence: CASSYLSSYEQYF.

The chain recombines TRBV6-2 or TRBV6-3 with TRBJ2-1. CDR1 and CDR2 (germline): MNHEY, SVGEGT. The CDR3 runs to 11 residues. Here the CDR3 reads CASSKVNEQFF.

J is TRBJ1-1 and V is TRBV12-3 or TRBV12-4. This CDR3 has 14 amino acids. CDR3 sequence: CASSLTQSGTEAFF.

The CDR3 reads CASGEGTFLSYNEQFF. V and J are TRBV12-3 or TRBV12-4 and TRBJ2-1; TCRdb selects TRBD2, and the lack of DNA leaves this call unchecked. The CDR3 spans 16 residues.

The chain couples TRBV15 to TRBJ2-3; TCRdb reports TRBD2, a call that lacks DNA to check it against. The CDR3 is 17 amino acids. In germline, CDR1 is LNHNV, CDR2 YYDKDF (reference sequence). The CDR3 protein is CATSRDSSGFSTDTQYF.

The J gene is TRBJ1-1, the V gene TRBV5-4. Germline-derived CDR1 and CDR2 are SGHNT and YYREEE (reference sequence). The CDR3 sequence is 12 residues long. The CDR3 protein is CASSLGMTEAFF.

The rearrangement joins TRBV27 to TRBJ1-2; TCRdb indicates TRBD1, and absent DNA this call remains unverified. The CDR3 contains 16 residues. Germline CDR1 and CDR2: MNHEY and SMNVEV (reference sequence). This CDR3 reads CASSQLPGPQAGGYTF.

The genes are TRBV6-5 and TRBJ1-4. In germline, CDR1 is MNHEY, CDR2 SVGAGI. There are 16 residues in the CDR3. The CDR3: CASSYLQGPSNEKLFF.

This sequence joins TRBV20-1 and TRBJ2-4; TCRdb's D call, TRBD2, is unchecked because there is no DNA. The germline CDR1 and CDR2 sequences are DFQATT and SNEGSKA (reference sequence). The CDR3 spans 14 residues. The chain's CDR3 is CSASPPVAKNIQYF.

V gene TRBV6-2 or TRBV6-3 combines with J gene TRBJ1-2; the TCRdb D gene call, TRBD1, has no DNA to confirm it. The CDR3 is made up of 15 amino acids. CDR1 is MNHEY, CDR2 SVGEGT, per germline. This CDR3 reads CASSPGTGGADGYTF.

The V gene is TRBV20-1, the J gene TRBJ2-1; checking the TCRdb D call of TRBD1 is not possible without DNA. CDR3 size: 14 residues. Germline V CDR1 and CDR2: DFQATT, SNEGSKA (reference sequence). CDR3: CSARAGQTYNEQFF.